The rows below give T cell receptor beta chains drawn from one sample of a study of blood T cell repertoires in COVID-19. Only in-frame clones appear in the TCRdb table, and some are missing; sequencing was by immunoSEQ multiplex PCR. In the table there are around 150,000 clones, approximately 90% of which are singletons. The specimen was peripheral blood. The receptor set was obtained from a man aged 18-30 years with acute or convalescent COVID-19. The CDR3 runs from the conserved cysteine through the conserved F or W. A D gene is named only where the DNA matches it firmly. Size tells how often a clone was seen (once, few, many) or the class of an expanded clone, and some rows leave it out.

J gene | clone size | V gene | D gene | CDR3 DNA | CDR3 protein
TRBJ2-2 | NA | TRBV6-5 | TRBD2 | TGTGCCAGCAGTTACGGGACTACGGACACCGGGGAGCTGTTTTTT | CASSYGTTDTGELFF
TRBJ1-1 | NA | TRBV5-1 | TRBD1 | TGCGCCAGCAGCTTCGGGACAGGGGGCCTTTTGGCTGAAGCTTTCTTT | CASSFGTGGLLAEAFF
TRBJ2-1 | once | TRBV6-5 | TRBD2 | TGTGCCAGCAGTTTAGGAGCGGGGGGGCCCAATGAGCAGTTCTTC | CASSLGAGGPNEQFF
TRBJ2-4 | once | TRBV9 | TRBD2 | TGTGCCAGCAGCGAAGGACTAGCGGGAGGAGAAAACATTCAGTACTTC | CASSEGLAGGENIQYF
TRBJ1-2 | once | TRBV5-1 | NA | TGCGCCAGCAGCACGGACAGTAACTATGGCTACACCTTC | CASSTDSNYGYTF
TRBJ1-2 | NA | TRBV9 | NA | TGTGCCAGCAGCGTAGGAGCCCGTGACTACACCTTC | CASSVGARDYTF
TRBJ2-3 | NA | TRBV9 | NA | TGTGCCAGCAGCGTAGAAGGGGGTGGCACAGATACGCAGTATTTT | CASSVEGGGTDTQYF
TRBJ2-3 | NA | TRBV7-2 | TRBD2 | TGTGCCAGCAGCTTGCCCCTTGGAGCGGGGGGGCCGTATTTT | CASSLPLGAGGPYF
TRBJ1-2 | few | TRBV29-1 | TRBD1 | TGCAGCACCTTTACAGGGGGGGATGGCTACACCTTC | CSTFTGGDGYTF
TRBJ1-3 | NA | TRBV10-3 | TRBD1 | TGTGCCATCAGTACAGACAGGGTGACTGGAAACACCATATATTTT | CAISTDRVTGNTIYF
TRBJ2-3 | NA | TRBV29-1 | NA | TGCAGCGCCAGGGGAGCAGATACGCAGTATTTT | CSARGADTQYF
TRBJ1-2 | NA | TRBV5-4 | TRBD1 | TGTGCCAGCAGTTCCGGGACAGACTTCTATGGCTACACCTTC | CASSSGTDFYGYTF
TRBJ2-5 | NA | TRBV24-1 | NA | TGTGCCACCAGTGAGACTAGACCCGCCCGGCAAGAGACCCAGTACTTC | CATSETRPARQETQYF
TRBJ1-3 | once | TRBV18 | NA | TGTGCCAGCTCTCTTACAGGGACGTCCGGAAACACCATATATTTT | CASSLTGTSGNTIYF
TRBJ2-1 | NA | TRBV6-5 | NA | TGTGCCAGCAGTTCTTCCGGCGGTAGAGGGGGGCAGTTCTTC | CASSSSGGRGGQFF
TRBJ1-5 | NA | TRBV5-1 | TRBD1 | TGCGCCAGCAGCTATGACAGGGGTCAGCCCCAGCATTTT | CASSYDRGQPQHF
TRBJ1-6 | NA | TRBV5-1 | NA | TGCGCCAGCAGCGCGGGGGCCTATAATTCACCCCTCCACTTT | CASSAGAYNSPLHF
TRBJ2-1 | NA | TRBV5-1 | TRBD1 | TGCGCCAGCAGCTCGGGGGACAGGGGAGCCCTCAATGAGCAGTTCTTC | CASSSGDRGALNEQFF
TRBJ1-1 | NA | TRBV24-1 | NA | TGTGCCACCAGTGATTTATTTCAGGGAAAAGCTTTCTTT | CATSDLFQGKAFF
TRBJ2-2 | NA | TRBV4-1 | NA | TGCGCCAGCAGCCCTCTGTGGCACACCGGGGAGCTGTTTTTT | CASSPLWHTGELFF
TRBJ1-5 | NA | TRBV30 | NA | TGTGCCTGGAGTGTACCAGGGCCTCATCAGCCCCAGCATTTT | CAWSVPGPHQPQHF
TRBJ1-3 | NA | TRBV5-1 | TRBD1 | TGCGCCAGCAGCTTGCGGACCGGGACAGGGGCTGGAAACACCATATATTTT | CASSLRTGTGAGNTIYF
TRBJ1-1 | NA | TRBV30 | NA | TGTGCCTGGAGTGCCGGAGCCAGGGGGAACACTGAAGCTTTCTTT | CAWSAGARGNTEAFF
TRBJ2-4 | once | TRBV19 | TRBD1 | TGTGCCAGTAGGACAGCTGCAGGGGGTAGGAAAAACATTCAGTACTTC | CASRTAAGGRKNIQYF
TRBJ2-7 | NA | TRBV4-2 | NA | TGTGCCAGCAGCCAAGATCAGGAGGCCAAGGAGCAGTACTTC | CASSQDQEAKEQYF
TRBJ1-1 | NA | TRBV12-3/TRBV12-4 | NA | TGTGCCAGCAGTTTTCAGCGTTCGACTGAAGCTTTCTTT | CASSFQRSTEAFF
TRBJ2-3 | NA | TRBV9 | TRBD2 | TGTGCCAGCAGCCCCTCGACCGGACTAGCGGTCACAGATACGCAGTATTTT | CASSPSTGLAVTDTQYF
TRBJ2-1 | NA | TRBV24-1 | TRBD1 | TGTGCCACCAGTGAATTACCCGTGGGACAGGGCCTCTACAATGAGCAGTTCTTC | CATSELPVGQGLYNEQFF
TRBJ2-7 | NA | TRBV27 | NA | TGTGCCAGCAGTTTAAAGGGGGTTAGCTCCTACGAGCAGTACTTC | CASSLKGVSSYEQYF
TRBJ2-5 | few | TRBV30 | TRBD2 | TGTGCCTGGAGTGGGGCCACACTAGCGGGGATCCAAGAGACCCAGTACTTC | CAWSGATLAGIQETQYF
TRBJ2-5 | NA | TRBV2 | NA | TGTGCCAGCAGTGAATATACGAGGATTAAAGAGACCCAGTACTTC | CASSEYTRIKETQYF
TRBJ2-7 | NA | TRBV27 | TRBD1 | TGTGCCAGCAGGCCCTCGGACAGGGTTCCCTACGAGCAGTACTTC | CASRPSDRVPYEQYF
TRBJ1-4 | NA | TRBV5-4 | NA | TGTGCCAGCAGCTTGGGAAACGGGGAAAAACTGTTTTTT | CASSLGNGEKLFF
TRBJ2-5 | NA | TRBV11-2 | NA | TGTGCCAGCAGCTTAGATCAAAACGCACGAGGGACCCAGTACTTC | CASSLDQNARGTQYF
TRBJ2-2 | NA | TRBV5-4 | TRBD2 | TGTGCCAGCAGCTTGAGGTTAGCGGGAGGAGGTCAAGGGGAGCTGTTTTTT | CASSLRLAGGGQGELFF
TRBJ1-5 | NA | TRBV5-4 | NA | TGTGCCAGCAGCGCGGGGGGGCATCAGCCCCAGCATTTT | CASSAGGHQPQHF